The 24 T cell receptor beta chains below were found in one sample sequenced in a study of post-analysis software for immune sequencing data. Whole-study results and caveats: Four or five TRBV segments were more frequent in patients than controls; TRBV5-6, TRBV5-1 and TRBV20-1 belonged to this group.

These receptors lack a known antigen. Unique molecular identifiers were built into the TCR beta cDNA libraries. TCRdb re-called the PCR reads through MiXCR, storing one row per CDR3 protein. The data show approximately 440,000 distinct CDR3 sequences, roughly 45% seen once. Sequences were obtained from blood. These receptors came from a girl aged 10 to 17 with multiple sclerosis.

This chain links TRBV5-1 with TRBJ2-7, with TRBD2 matching over 7 bases. Trimming cost V 4 bases and J 3 bases; bases outside gene matches: 4. Germline V gene lookup returns CDR1 SGHRS and CDR2 YFSETQ. CDR3 length: 13 amino acids. The CDR3 loop reads CASSRAGDYEQYF. The CDR3 DNA reads as TGCGCCAGCAGCCGCGCGGGGGACTACGAGCAGTACTTC.

The chain employs TRBV5-1 and TRBJ1-1; D is ambiguous. Germline CDR1 SGHRS, CDR2 YFSETQ. This CDR3 region has 15 residues. V lost 4 bases and J 0 bases, leaving 13 bases between the germline ends. The chain's CDR3 is CASSNDAPMNTEAFF. Written as DNA, the CDR3 is TGCGCCAGCAGCAATGATGCGCCCATGAACACTGAAGCTTTCTTT.

In its sample, this clonotype was seen a few times. V and J are TRBV29-1 and TRBJ2-3; TRBD2 agrees at 15 bases. The V and J ends lost 2 bases and 0 bases, in that order; junction bases with no gene match: 6. CDR3 size: 18 residues. From germline, CDR1 is SQVTM and CDR2 ANQGSEA. The chain's CDR3 is CSVERGLAGGPSTDTQYF. In DNA, the CDR3 is TGCAGCGTTGAACGCGGACTAGCGGGAGGGCCGAGCACAGATACGCAGTATTTT.

V is TRBV9 and J is TRBJ1-1, with D tentatively TRBD1 (6 bases). The germline V and J ends were trimmed by 0 bases and 0 bases, with 9 bases remaining between them. Germline loops: CDR1 SGDLS, CDR2 YYNGEE. The CDR3 is 15 residues long. CDR3 nucleotides: TGTGCCAGCAGCGTAGATGGACAGCTGAACACTGAAGCTTTCTTT. Its protein product is CASSVDGQLNTEAFF.

This sequence joins TRBV3-1 and TRBJ1-1; 7 bases are shared with TRBD1. Germline CDR1 is LGHDT and CDR2 is YNNKEL (reference sequence). CDR3 length: 15 amino acids. J was trimmed by 7 bases and V by 1 base; bases with no gene match: 9. The CDR3 region is CASSQVSRQGVEAFF. Here the CDR3 DNA reads TGTGCCAGCAGCCAAGTCTCTCGGCAGGGGGTTGAAGCTTTCTTT.

This clonotype was picked up one time. The V call is TRBV29-1, the J call TRBJ1-2; D ambiguous. This CDR3 is 16 amino acids long. The germline V gene has CDR1 SQVTM and CDR2 ANQGSEA. The V and J ends lost 0 bases and 0 bases respectively, with 14 bases between them. The CDR3, as DNA: TGCAGCGTTGAAGATTGGAGGACGACCTCTAACTATGGCTACACCTTC. Protein sequence: CSVEDWRTTSNYGYTF.

This clonotype occurred a few times. The rearrangement joins TRBV29-1 to TRBJ2-7; maybe TRBD1 (6 bases). The germline V and J ends were trimmed by 5 bases and 7 bases, with 18 bases remaining between them. This CDR3 has 13 amino acids. Per the germline V gene, CDR1 is SQVTM and CDR2 is ANQGSEA. This CDR3 reads CSVLRTDSWEQYF. CDR3 nucleotide sequence: TGCAGCGTTCTTAGGACAGACTCATGGGAGCAGTACTTC.

The genes are TRBV7-6 and TRBJ2-3; D is perhaps TRBD1 (6 bases). Germline-derived CDR1 and CDR2 are SGHVS and FNYEAQ. V was clipped by 5 bases and J by 0 bases, with 15 bases between them. The CDR3 loop spans 16 amino acids. The DNA of the CDR3 is TGTGCCAGCAGCGGGGACCAGGGGCCTAGCACAGATACGCAGTATTTT. As protein: CASSGDQGPSTDTQYF.

As regards this clonotype: A much more abundant neighbour one base away suggests this may be a read error. The CDR3 carries no conserved terminal phenylalanine or tryptophan, so it likely arises from a read error. The J gene is TRBJ2-1, the V gene TRBV7-2; D perhaps matches TRBD2 (6 bases). The V end lost 4 bases, the J end lost 0 bases, and 7 bases lay between the germline ends. CDR1 is SGHTA, CDR2 FQGNSA, per germline. This CDR3 has 14 amino acids. As DNA, the CDR3 is TGTGCCAGCAGCTCGGACTACTCCTACAATGAGCAGTTCTGC. Translation: CASSSDYSYNEQFC.

Here the CDR3 reads CASTQGAFGEKLFF. CDR3 in DNA: TGTGCCAGCACCCAGGGTGCGTTTGGTGAAAAACTGTTTTTT. The chain combines TRBV5-5 with TRBJ1-4, with a tentative D call TRBD1 (5 bases). CDR1 and CDR2 (germline): SGHKS, YYEKEE (reference sequence). V gave up 6 bases and J gave up 7 bases, with 16 bases separating them. CDR3 length equals 14 residues.

The chain has TRBV11-1 and TRBJ2-2; 12 nucleotides line up with TRBD1. This CDR3 is built from 17 residues. The germline V gene has CDR1 SGHAT and CDR2 FQDESV (reference sequence). V was pared by 4 bases and J by 0 bases, with 3 bases of the junction left unmatched. CDR3 nucleotide sequence: TGTGCCAGCAGCTGGGACAGGGGGCCATCGAACACCGGGGAGCTGTTTTTT. Amino acid sequence: CASSWDRGPSNTGELFF. The complete variable domain, with remaining parts taken from reference TRBV11-1 and TRBJ2-2, reads EAEVAQSPRYKITEKSQAVAFWCDPISGHATLYWYRQILGQGPELLVQFQDESVVDDSQLPKDRFSAERLKGVDSTLKIQPAELGDSAMYLCASSWDRGPSNTGELFFGEGSRLTVL.

V usage is TRBV7-9 and J usage is TRBJ2-7; D not resolved. V was shortened by 8 bases and J by 2 bases, with 19 bases between the two germline ends. The CDR3 is 15 amino acids. Per the germline V gene, CDR1 is SEHNR and CDR2 is FQNEAQ (reference sequence). CDR3 protein: CASGPNSLTAYEQYF. CDR3 coding DNA: TGTGCCAGCGGACCCAACTCCCTCACAGCCTACGAGCAGTACTTC.

The J gene is TRBJ2-5, the V gene TRBV3-1; no firm D call. This CDR3 is built from 14 residues. From germline, CDR1 is LGHDT and CDR2 YNNKEL (reference sequence). The germline V and J ends were trimmed by 7 bases and 7 bases, with 19 bases remaining between them. This CDR3 is CASNQSGEPRTQYF. In DNA, the CDR3 is TGTGCCAGCAACCAGTCTGGGGAACCCCGGACCCAGTACTTC.

J is TRBJ2-7 and V is TRBV7-9; the match to TRBD1 covers 8 bases. Germline-derived CDR1 and CDR2 are SEHNR and FQNEAQ (reference sequence). CDR3 length: 13 residues. With V trimmed by 5 bases and J by 5 bases, 5 bases remained unmatched. The CDR3 DNA reads as TGTGCCAGCAGCGGACAGGGAATCCACGAGCAGTACTTC. This sequence encodes CASSGQGIHEQYF.

V gene TRBV29-1 combines with J gene TRBJ2-7, with a tentative D call TRBD2 (5 bases). The CDR3 totals 11 residues. V dropped 7 bases and J dropped 5 bases, with 12 bases sitting between them. The germline V gene has CDR1 SQVTM and CDR2 ANQGSEA. The CDR3 nucleotides read TGCAGCGCGGGAAGCTGCAACGAGCAGTACTTC. Amino acids: CSAGSCNEQYF.

The rearrangement links TRBV3-1 to TRBJ2-7; 7 bases are a match to TRBD1. CDR1 LGHDT and CDR2 YNNKEL come from the germline V gene (reference sequence). V lost 4 bases, J lost 3 bases, and 3 bases stayed unmatched. This CDR3 contains 13 residues. The CDR3 is CASSPGQLYEQYF. The CDR3 DNA follows: TGTGCCAGCAGCCCGGGACAGCTCTACGAGCAGTACTTC.

J is TRBJ2-7 and V is TRBV6-5; 7 bases line up with TRBD1. V lost 0 bases, J lost 3 bases, and 5 bases stayed unmatched. From germline, CDR1 is MNHEY and CDR2 SVGAGI. This CDR3 is built from 15 residues. As DNA, the CDR3 is TGTGCCAGCAGTTACTCGAGGACAGGACGCTACGAGCAGTACTTC. Translating gives CASSYSRTGRYEQYF.

This rearrangement joins TRBV5-1 to TRBJ2-5, with TRBD2 as a possible D gene (7 bases). The V end was cut by 4 bases, the J end by 4 bases, with 29 bases between. The CDR3 loop spans 19 amino acids. Per the germline V gene, CDR1 is SGHRS and CDR2 is YFSETQ. The CDR3 protein is CASSGVPSAGAGLTETQYF. Written as DNA, the CDR3 is TGCGCCAGCAGCGGGGTCCCAAGCGCGGGGGCGGGATTGACAGAGACCCAGTACTTC.

The chain employs TRBV6-5 and TRBJ2-7, with D maybe TRBD1 (6 bases). CDR1 and CDR2 from the germline V gene are MNHEY and SVGAGI. Deletions cut 2 bases from V and 0 bases from J, with 11 bases between. The CDR3 has 15 amino acids. CDR3 amino acids: CASSYDQGFSYEQYF. The CDR3 nucleotides are TGTGCCAGCAGTTACGATCAGGGGTTCTCCTACGAGCAGTACTTC.

CDR3 amino acids: CASGQGGNIQYF. CDR3 in DNA: TGTGCCAGCGGCCAGGGCGGTAACATTCAGTACTTC. The chain uses TRBV19 and TRBJ2-4; TRBD1 might be the D (5 bases). This CDR3 spans 12 amino acids. Trimming took 9 bases from V and 7 from J, leaving 13 bases between them. The germline V gene has CDR1 LNHDA and CDR2 SQIVND (reference sequence).

This clonotype has only a few counts. The chain couples TRBV12-3 or TRBV12-4 to TRBJ2-7; D gene unclear. The CDR3 loop spans 13 amino acids. The V and J ends lost 3 bases and 1 base respectively, with 7 bases between them. The CDR3 DNA is TGTGCCAGCAGTTTTACGGCTTCCTACGAGCAGTACTTC. As protein: CASSFTASYEQYF.

This clonotype was picked up many times. The V call is TRBV29-1, the J call TRBJ1-1, with a tentative D call TRBD1 (5 bases). Between the trimmed V and J ends, which lost 1 base and 11 bases, there was a span of 14 bases. The germline V gene encodes CDR1 SQVTM and CDR2 ANQGSEA. The CDR3 covers 12 residues. The CDR3 bases are TGCAGCGTTGAAGGGGGGACCGCGGGCGCTTTCTTT. Protein: CSVEGGTAGAFF.

The chain carries TRBV25-1 and TRBJ2-1; TRBD1 might be the D (6 bases). CDR3 length: 15 amino acids. From germline, CDR1 is MGHDK and CDR2 SYGVNS. With 3 bases removed from V and 5 bases from J, the gap between germline ends came to 14 bases. CDR3 bases: TGTGCCAGCAGTGAGGGACACACCCGTAACAATGAGCAGTTCTTC. Translated: CASSEGHTRNNEQFF.

CDR3 loop: CASSFIGQGSNQPQHF. Written as DNA, the CDR3 is TGTGCCAGCAGTTTCATCGGACAGGGGAGCAATCAGCCCCAGCATTTT. The rearrangement joins TRBV28 to TRBJ1-5; the match to TRBD1 covers 9 bases. The CDR3 loop spans 16 amino acids. V was clipped by 3 bases and J by 1 base; unmatched bases: 4. The germline V gene has CDR1 MDHEN and CDR2 SYDVKM.